This T cell receptor beta chain was documented in a study of shared clonotypes between healthy human individuals. Genomic DNA per cell subset filled all wells of several immunoSEQ plates. Produced via immunoSEQ multiplex PCR; TCRdb's table is partial and in-frame only. Altogether about 380,000 clones are present, about 96% being singletons, with the ten largest covering approximately 0.32%. The clonotype comes from a young man in good health. Sequencing was performed on memory CD8+ T cells sorted from blood. This sample's subset: CD45RO+ cells pooled with CCR7-negative TemRA cells.

CDR3 sequence reads: CASSPMTGAKNIQYF. CDR3 coding DNA: TGTGCCAGCAGCCCTATGACGGGAGCCAAAAACATTCAGTACTTC. The chain carries TRBV7-9 and TRBJ2-4; no reliable D call. CDR3 length equals 15 residues. CDR1 is SEHNR and CDR2 is FQNEAQ in the germline V gene (reference sequence). Trimming shortened V by 5 bases and J by 0 bases, and 11 bases separated the two germline ends.